Following are 8 T cell receptor beta chains from one sample sequenced in a study of cytomegalovirus exposure and HLA in healthy donors. PCR employed 60 Vbeta and 13 Jbeta primers. This table comes from immunoSEQ multiplex PCR, and its TCRdb copy is limited to in-frame clones, with some not included. The repertoire holds almost 200,000 clones, with approximately 85% as singletons. Specimen: PBMCs. These receptors were collected from a woman aged 45-60 years in good health and CMV-seronegative.

The chain has TRBV5-1 and TRBJ2-3, with D tentatively TRBD1 (8 bases). The V gene lost 8 bases and the J gene lost 2 bases, with 15 bases spanning the gap. The CDR3 is 14 amino acids. Germline V gene sequence: CDR1 SGHRS, CDR2 YFSETQ. CDR3 nucleotide sequence: TGCGCCAGTGAGACAGGGGACTACACAGATACGCAGTATTTT. Translating it yields CASETGDYTDTQYF.

The chain is built from TRBV5-4 and TRBJ2-2, with 9 bases aligning to TRBD2. The V gene end was trimmed by 4 bases and the J gene end by 8 bases; junction bases not matched to a gene: 6. Germline lookup yields CDR1 SGHNT and CDR2 YYREEE (reference sequence). The length of the CDR3 is 14 residues. The chain's CDR3 is CASSPKTSGGELFF. CDR3 nucleotide sequence: TGTGCCAGCAGCCCCAAGACTAGCGGTGGGGAGCTGTTTTTT.

This chain connects TRBV18 to TRBJ2-2; possibly TRBD2 for D (6 bases). V dropped 8 bases and J dropped 7 bases, with 23 bases sitting between them. The CDR3 length is 16 residues. The V gene's germline CDR1 is KGHSH and CDR2 LQKENI. CDR3 DNA: TGTGCCAGCGTCACCTCCAGGTCGACCGGGGGCGGGGAGCTGTTTTTT. Residues: CASVTSRSTGGGELFF.

The V and J genes are TRBV29-1 and TRBJ1-1; possibly TRBD1 for D (5 bases). The CDR3 runs 12 residues. The V end was cut by 5 bases, the J end by 1 base, with 8 bases between. Germline V CDR1 and CDR2: SQVTM, ANQGSEA. For the CDR3, the DNA is TGCAGCGTTCGACAGAGGAACACTGAAGCTTTCTTT. It specifies CSVRQRNTEAFF.

V usage is TRBV18 and J usage is TRBJ1-1, with D maybe TRBD1 (5 bases). Germline-derived CDR1 and CDR2 are KGHSH and LQKENI. The CDR3 covers 14 residues. The V end lost 7 bases, the J end lost 2 bases, and 14 bases lay between the germline ends. The CDR3 nucleotides are TGTGCCAGCTTACCGGGACTATCAAACACTGAAGCTTTCTTT. This gives the protein CASLPGLSNTEAFF.

The CDR3 is CASSSLGQGPRGDEQFF. The CDR3 DNA reads as TGTGCCAGCAGTTCCCTCGGACAGGGGCCACGGGGAGATGAGCAGTTCTTC. The chain recombines TRBV28 with TRBJ2-1; 9 bases map to TRBD1. After removal of 4 bases from V and 8 bases from J, the junction contained 15 bases not matched to a gene. The CDR3 contains 17 residues. Germline lookup yields CDR1 MDHEN and CDR2 SYDVKM.

The V call is TRBV5-1, the J call TRBJ2-5, with 7 bases aligning to TRBD1. Looked up from germline, CDR1 is SGHRS and CDR2 is YFSETQ. This CDR3 contains 16 residues. V was pared by 0 bases and J by 1 base, with 6 bases of the junction left unmatched. The CDR3 sequence is CASSLGNRGPQETQYF. The CDR3, as DNA: TGCGCCAGCAGCTTGGGGAACAGGGGCCCCCAAGAGACCCAGTACTTC.

This clone appeared a single time. V is TRBV5-1 and J is TRBJ1-3; D uncertain. In germline, CDR1 is SGHRS, CDR2 YFSETQ. This CDR3 has 13 residues. V was pared by 1 base and J by 4 bases, with 6 bases between. CDR3 sequence (DNA): TGCGCCAGCAGCTTGACAGAAGGAAACACCATATATTTT. This encodes CASSLTEGNTIYF.